The clone carrying this T cell receptor beta chain has more than one count but fewer than ten. The sample originates from a study of beta chain features in type 1 diabetes. About the research overall: The examined sorted cells totaled around 100 million across samples.

V dropped 0 bases and J dropped 7 bases, with 11 bases sitting between them. This CDR3 is built from 14 residues. The germline gives CDR1 SGHRS, CDR2 YFSETQ. Heparinised blood was drawn once per donor, averaging roughly 120 mL. cDNA synthesis used the whole RNA isolate, giving expressed TCRB sequences. The table came from immunoSEQ multiplex PCR; TCRdb's copy has only in-frame clones and leaves some out. This sample carries fewer than 900,000 clones, about a sixth of them seen once, and the ten largest clones take around 0.02%. The genes are TRBV5-1 and TRBJ1-5, with TRBD1 as a possible D gene (6 bases). This TCR was sampled from a woman aged 18-35 years in good health. The source material was naive CD4+ T cells from blood. CDR3 sequence reads: CASSLGMGTQPQHF. The CDR3, as DNA: TGCGCCAGCAGCTTGGGTATGGGGACACAGCCCCAGCATTTT. The full variable domain, completed using reference TRBV5-1 and TRBJ1-5, is KAGVTQTPRYLIKTRGQQVTLSCSPISGHRSVSWYQQTPGQGLQFLFEYFSETQRNKGNFPGRFSGRQFSNSRSEMNVSTLELGDSALYLCASSLGMGTQPQHFGDGTRLSIL.